These T cell receptor beta chains were read from a single sample in a study of blood T cell repertoires in COVID-19. Here immunoSEQ multiplex PCR was the method, and the copy in TCRdb shows in-frame clones only, minus some. Among approximately 90,000 clones, more than 65% were seen once, and the ten largest hold roughly 6.7%. Specimen: peripheral blood. All receptors come from a man aged 65-85 years with COVID-19, enrolled during active disease. Each CDR3 is given without its conserved first and last residue. Each record gives: J gene, clone size, V gene, CDR3 protein. Not all rows give a size; the values are once, few, many and, for expanded clones, a class.

>TRBJ1-3|few|TRBV9
ASSLYGGLDTIY
>TRBJ2-5|medium-sized|TRBV2
ASSDVGVGGNQETQY
>TRBJ1-1|.|TRBV7-2
ASSLAGGGRGTEAF
>TRBJ1-2|.|TRBV4-1
ASSPTDKYGYT
>TRBJ1-2|.|TRBV5-1
ASSLRTGEAYGYT
>TRBJ2-1|.|TRBV6-2/TRBV6-3
ASSRRGGGDNEQF
>TRBJ1-6|.|TRBV18
ASSPAQGTATSPLH
>TRBJ2-6|few|TRBV18
ASSPPGVSLQRSGANVLT
>TRBJ2-2|.|TRBV3-1/TRBV3-2
ASSPKTSPGELF
>TRBJ2-2|.|TRBV7-6
ASSWDINTGELF
>TRBJ2-7|.|TRBV27
ASSLLGQGPYEQY
>TRBJ2-7|.|TRBV27
ASSTMTERTYEQY
>TRBJ2-3|.|TRBV3-1/TRBV3-2
ASSQEGGAQDTQY
>TRBJ1-6|.|TRBV30
AWSLGGSSYNSPLH
>TRBJ1-5|once|TRBV2
ASSDENQPQH
>TRBJ2-4|.|TRBV18
ASSGQGALAKNIQY
>TRBJ2-7|.|TRBV20-1
SASSGSYEQY
>TRBJ1-6|few|TRBV7-8
ASSGRTDYNSPLH
>TRBJ2-7|.|TRBV29-1
SVGEGEREQY
>TRBJ2-7|.|TRBV6-2/TRBV6-3
ASSPDYYEQY
>TRBJ2-7|few|TRBV9
ASSVAGASSYEQY
>TRBJ1-2|.|TRBV7-8
ASSLGGQAYGYT
>TRBJ1-1|few|TRBV27
ASGRPGQLPNTEAF
>TRBJ1-1|.|TRBV7-6
ASSQRQATEAF
>TRBJ2-1|.|TRBV2
ASSERAGGHNEQF
>TRBJ2-7|few|TRBV7-9
ASSLAGGENEQY